One and the same sample provided the 11 T cell receptor beta chains below, sequenced in a study of blood T cell repertoires in COVID-19. Generated by immunoSEQ multiplex PCR, the TCRdb table keeps only in-frame clones and is missing some. The profile shows 350,000 to 400,000 clones, just over 90% of them singletons. Sequencing was carried out using PBMCs or T cells enriched from blood (not recorded which). The receptors derive from a woman in her thirties or forties who had been exposed to COVID-19.

V usage is TRBV6-4 and J usage is TRBJ2-1; 11 bases line up with TRBD1. Germline V lookup: CDR1 MRHNA, CDR2 SNTAGT. Trimming removed 0 bases from V and 3 bases from J; junction bases left unmatched: 1. This CDR3 has 16 residues. The CDR3 DNA reads as TGTGCCAGCAGTGACTCGGGACAGGGGGACTACAATGAGCAGTTCTTC. Translation gives CASSDSGQGDYNEQFF.

The chain combines TRBV19 with TRBJ2-7, with D possibly matching TRBD2 (7 bases). Trimming removed 5 bases at V and 0 bases at J, with 17 bases between. The CDR3 length is 16 residues. CDR1 is LNHDA and CDR2 is SQIVND in the germline V gene (reference sequence). The CDR3 loop is CASSPGRDTPSYEQYF. The DNA for the CDR3 is TGTGCCAGTAGTCCGGGGAGGGACACTCCCTCCTACGAGCAGTACTTC.

This clone was detected once. Here the CDR3 reads CASSFFGLAGGTDTQYF. The CDR3, as DNA: TGTGCCAGCAGTTTTTTCGGACTAGCGGGGGGGACAGATACGCAGTATTTT. The chain couples TRBV27 to TRBJ2-3, with 15 nucleotides matching TRBD2. V was pared by 3 bases and J by 3 bases, with 4 bases of the junction left unmatched. This CDR3 spans 17 amino acids. The germline V gene encodes CDR1 MNHEY and CDR2 SMNVEV (reference sequence).

This chain connects TRBV5-1 to TRBJ2-7, with D possibly being TRBD2 (5 bases). Germline values: CDR1 SGHRS, CDR2 YFSETQ. V shed 4 bases and J shed 3 bases, with 20 bases lying between them. CDR3 size: 16 residues. The CDR3 loop is CASSLVTALGGYEQYF. The CDR3 coding sequence is TGCGCCAGCAGCCTGGTCACGGCACTCGGAGGCTACGAGCAGTACTTC.

The V call is TRBV20-1, the J call TRBJ1-2; 9 bases line up with TRBD1. The length of the CDR3 is 14 residues. The germline CDR1 and CDR2 sequences are DFQATT and SNEGSKA (reference sequence). With 3 bases clipped from V and 5 bases from J, the junction kept 7 bases outside the gene matches. CDR3 amino acids: CSASPLQGAYGYTF. The CDR3 DNA reads as TGCAGTGCTAGTCCCCTACAGGGGGCATATGGCTACACCTTC.

The chain combines TRBV11-2 with TRBJ1-1; 9 bases match TRBD1. The germline V gene encodes CDR1 SGHAT and CDR2 FQNNGV. The V segment lost 5 bases and the J segment 8 bases; nucleotides outside the gene matches: 3. The CDR3 length is 12 residues. In nucleotides, the CDR3 is TGTGCCAGCAGCCTCGACAGGGGGGAAGCTTTCTTT. It encodes CASSLDRGEAFF.

DNA of the CDR3: TGTGCCTGGAGTCTTCTAGCGGGGGGGAGAGAGACCCAGTACTTC. Translated: CAWSLLAGGRETQYF. The rearrangement uses TRBV30 and TRBJ2-5; 12 bases agree with TRBD2. Germline V CDR1 and CDR2: GTSNPN, SVGIG (reference sequence). This CDR3 is 15 amino acids long. The J segment lost 4 bases and the V segment lost 2 bases, leaving 5 bases of the junction unmatched. The full variable domain, its missing parts supplied by reference TRBV30 and TRBJ2-5, is SQTIHQWPATLVQPVGSPLSLECTVEGTSNPNLYWYRQAAGRGLQLLFYSVGIGQISSEVPQNLSASRPQDRQFILSSKKLLLSDSGFYLCAWSLLAGGRETQYFGPGTRLLVL.

V usage is TRBV28 and J usage is TRBJ2-2; no reliable D call. The CDR3 sequence is 13 residues long. The germline V gene encodes CDR1 MDHEN and CDR2 SYDVKM. Trimming removed 1 base at V and 6 bases at J, with 6 bases between. CDR3 coding DNA: TGTGCCAGCAGTTTATCGCTATCCGGGGAGCTGTTTTTT. Its translation: CASSLSLSGELFF. Drawing the rest from reference TRBV28 and TRBJ2-2, the complete variable domain is DVKVTQSSRYLVKRTGEKVFLECVQDMDHENMFWYRQDPGLGLRLIYFSYDVKMKEKGDIPEGYSVSREKKERFSLILESASTNQTSMYLCASSLSLSGELFFGEGSRLTVL.

The chain uses TRBV7-2 and TRBJ1-1, with a possible D match to TRBD1 (5 bases). Trimming removed 3 bases from V and 5 bases from J, with 10 bases in between. Germline CDR1 SGHTA, CDR2 FQGNSA. The CDR3 covers 13 residues. The CDR3 coding sequence is TGTGCCAGCAGCTTCTCCAGGGATACTGAAGCTTTCTTT. The encoded protein is CASSFSRDTEAFF.

The chain carries TRBV27 and TRBJ2-2; no clear D gene. Trimming stripped 1 base from V and 1 base from J, with 10 bases between. Germline assignment: CDR1 MNHEY and CDR2 SMNVEV (reference sequence). The CDR3 has 16 residues. CDR3 region: CASSLYGLQNTGELFF. The CDR3 DNA reads as TGTGCCAGCAGTTTATATGGGCTCCAGAACACCGGGGAGCTGTTTTTT.

The V gene is TRBV14, the J gene TRBJ1-1; D remains unclear. The CDR3 runs to 15 residues. V gave up 5 bases and J gave up 3 bases, with 16 bases separating them. The germline V gene has CDR1 SGHDN and CDR2 FVKESK. The DNA of the CDR3 is TGTGCCAGCAGCATCTCTCCGGGGTTGGACACTGAAGCTTTCTTT. Its protein product is CASSISPGLDTEAFF.